This passage covers 28 T cell receptor beta chains from one sample sequenced in a study of T cells in Graves' hyperthyroidism and ophthalmopathy. Amplified TCR beta CDR3 regions came from RNA transcripts. The HTBI primer set drove a first-round RT-PCR of the TCR CDR3. TCRdb re-called the multiplex PCR reads with MiXCR, one entry per CDR3 protein. The data contain around 500,000 distinct CDR3 sequences, around 16% of them singletons. The sequencing input was blood. The receptors shown here come from a woman in her 30s with Graves' ophthalmopathy.

This chain joins TRBV10-1 and TRBJ1-1; possible D gene TRBD1, 6 bases. Trimming cost V 6 bases and J 1 base, with 12 bases left between them. Germline assignment: CDR1 WNHNN and CDR2 SYGVQD (reference sequence). The CDR3 extends over 14 amino acids. The CDR3 is CASSAGTKNTEAFF. The DNA for the CDR3 is TGCGCCAGCAGCGCCGGGACAAAGAACACTGAAGCTTTCTTT.

At least ten counts were recorded for this clonotype. J is TRBJ2-7 and V is TRBV15; D call uncertain. This CDR3 has 15 residues. CDR1 and CDR2 from the germline V gene are LNHNV and YYDKDF (reference sequence). The ends were cut back, 0 bases at V and 0 bases at J, with 9 bases in the middle. CDR3: CATSRDGRPSYEQYF. CDR3 nucleotides: TGTGCCACCAGCAGAGATGGACGGCCCTCCTACGAGCAGTACTTC.

This clonotype has more than one count but fewer than ten. The V call is TRBV7-9, the J call TRBJ2-1; 13 nucleotides align to TRBD2. The V and J ends lost 2 bases and 4 bases, in that order; junction bases with no gene match: 11. This CDR3 is built from 19 residues. The germline V gene has CDR1 SEHNR and CDR2 FQNEAQ (reference sequence). The CDR3 protein is CASSLSLRTSGSFYNEQFF. The DNA of the CDR3 is TGTGCCAGCAGCTTAAGTTTGAGGACTAGCGGGAGTTTTTACAATGAGCAGTTCTTC. The full variable domain, with the rest looked up from reference TRBV7-9 and TRBJ2-1, is DTGVSQNPRHKITKRGQNVTFRCDPISEHNRLYWYRQTLGQGPEFLTYFQNEAQLEKSRLLSDRFSAERPKGSFSTLEIQRTEQGDSAMYLCASSLSLRTSGSFYNEQFFGPGTRLTVL.

This clonotype was observed at least ten times. This sequence joins TRBV30 and TRBJ2-2; TRBD1 is a possible D gene (5 bases). This CDR3 has 11 residues. Trimming stripped 7 bases from V and 7 bases from J, with 10 bases between. The germline V gene encodes CDR1 GTSNPN and CDR2 SVGIG (reference sequence). The CDR3 DNA sequence: TGTGCCTCCCAGGGTGGCGGGGAGCTGTTTTTT. Its protein is CASQGGGELFF.

V gene TRBV5-6 combines with J gene TRBJ1-3; D perhaps matches TRBD1 (5 bases). Germline CDR1 is SGHDT and CDR2 is YYEEEE. CDR3 length: 16 amino acids. V was trimmed by 3 bases and J by 0 bases, leaving 13 bases between them. The CDR3 DNA is TGTGCCAGCAGCTATTCCTGGGACTCCTCTGGAAACACCATATATTTT. This translates into CASSYSWDSSGNTIYF.

In its sample, this clonotype was seen many times. V gene TRBV18 combines with J gene TRBJ1-2; 7 bases line up with TRBD1. CDR1 and CDR2 (germline): KGHSH, LQKENI. This CDR3 is 13 amino acids long. Unmatched junction bases numbered 1, after V lost 2 bases and J lost 4 bases. CDR3 sequence (DNA): TGTGCCAGCTCACCAAGACAGGGCTATGGCTACACCTTC. Translation: CASSPRQGYGYTF. Full variable domain (rest looked up from reference TRBV18 and TRBJ1-2): NAGVMQNPRHLVRRRGQEARLRCSPMKGHSHVYWYRQLPEEGLKFMVYLQKENIIDESGMPKERFSAEFPKEGPSILRIQQVVRGDSAAYFCASSPRQGYGYTFGSGTRLTVV.

This clonotype has a count of ten or more. The V call is TRBV5-1, the J call TRBJ2-7; 8 nucleotides align to TRBD2. This CDR3 has 15 amino acids. Germline loops: CDR1 SGHRS, CDR2 YFSETQ. V lost 4 bases and J lost 0; bases outside the gene matches: 6. In nucleotides, the CDR3 is TGCGCCAGCAGCCGGGGGGGACCGAGCTCCTACGAGCAGTACTTC. It encodes CASSRGGPSSYEQYF.

This clonotype was recorded many times. The chain has TRBV30 and TRBJ1-2; a possible D gene is TRBD1 (5 bases). There are 12 residues in the CDR3. CDR1 is GTSNPN and CDR2 is SVGIG in the germline V gene (reference sequence). Trimming removed 7 bases from V and 6 bases from J, with 15 bases in between. This chain's CDR3 is CALLRQSDGYTF. The CDR3 DNA is TGTGCCTTACTCAGACAGTCCGATGGCTACACCTTC. The complete variable domain, with remaining parts taken from reference TRBV30 and TRBJ1-2, reads SQTIHQWPATLVQPVGSPLSLECTVEGTSNPNLYWYRQAAGRGLQLLFYSVGIGQISSEVPQNLSASRPQDRQFILSSKKLLLSDSGFYLCALLRQSDGYTFGSGTRLTVV.

The chain combines TRBV24-1 with TRBJ2-2; D gene uncertain. Germline V gene lookup returns CDR1 KGHDR and CDR2 SFDVKD. The V end lost 0 bases, the J end lost 2 bases, and 6 bases lay between the germline ends. CDR3 length: 15 residues. As DNA, the CDR3 is TGTGCCACCAGTGATTTGGGAGTTAACACCGGGGAGCTGTTTTTT. Its translation is CATSDLGVNTGELFF.

This clonotype was found many times. This chain links TRBV20-1 with TRBJ1-1; the D is unclear. Trimming took off 0 bases at V and 2 bases at J, with 10 bases between the two ends. Germline assignment: CDR1 DFQATT and CDR2 SNEGSKA (reference sequence). The CDR3 loop spans 14 amino acids. CDR3 protein: CSARDRRINTEAFF. The DNA for the CDR3 is TGCAGTGCTAGAGATAGAAGGATTAACACTGAAGCTTTCTTT.

The V and J genes are TRBV2 and TRBJ2-3, with D uncertain. Germline V gene data show CDR1 as SNHLY and CDR2 as FYNNEI. Trimming took 4 bases from V and 2 from J, leaving 22 bases between them. The CDR3 runs 18 residues. This chain's CDR3 is CASSVANRPEGNTDTQYF. In DNA form, the CDR3 reads TGTGCCAGCAGTGTTGCAAATCGTCCCGAAGGGAACACAGATACGCAGTATTTT.

This clonotype was picked up many times. The chain links TRBV11-1 to TRBJ2-7; D may correspond to TRBD1 or TRBD2 (5 bases each). Trimming cost V 5 bases and J 2 bases, with 10 bases left between them. The length of the CDR3 is 13 residues. Germline CDR1 reads SGHAT; CDR2 reads FQDESV (reference sequence). The DNA of the CDR3 is TGTGCCAGCAGCGCCGGGACCGCCTACGAGCAGTACTTC. It translates to CASSAGTAYEQYF.

This clonotype was observed many times. This rearrangement joins TRBV7-2 to TRBJ1-5; D possibly corresponds to TRBD1 (5 bases). V lost 0 bases to trimming and J lost 2 bases, with 11 bases between them. The CDR3 runs to 16 residues. Germline assignment: CDR1 SGHTA and CDR2 FQGNSA. The CDR3 DNA reads TGTGCCAGCAGCTTAGCGCCGGGGGGAGGCAATCAGCCCCAGCATTTT. This encodes CASSLAPGGGNQPQHF.

For this clonotype: Since a much larger clone is just one base distant, this may be a read error. The rearrangement links TRBV10-3 to TRBJ2-1, with 8 bases aligning to TRBD2. Germline lookup yields CDR1 ENHRY and CDR2 SYGVKD. There are 13 residues in the CDR3. V lost 2 bases to trimming and J lost 12 bases; unmatched junction nucleotides: 6. The CDR3 region has the DNA TGTGCCATCAGTGAGCTCCTAGCGGGTGGGCAGTTCTTC. This gives the protein CAISELLAGGQFF.

With respect to this clonotype: One end of the junction varies from germline; a read error may be responsible. This chain connects TRBV28 to TRBJ1-1, with 7 bases identical to TRBD1. The germline CDR1 and CDR2 sequences are MDHEN and SYDVKM. The CDR3 loop spans 16 amino acids. The CDR3 here is CASTPPTGRRWTEALF. DNA for the CDR3: TGTGCCAGTACCCCCCCGACAGGGCGGCGATGGACTGAAGCCTTGTTT.

In its sample, this clonotype was seen a few times. The chain is built from TRBV29-1 and TRBJ1-2, with TRBD1 as a possible D gene (5 bases). CDR3 size: 15 residues. Germline CDR1 and CDR2: SQVTM and ANQGSEA. The ends were cut back, 6 bases at V and 1 base at J, with 18 bases in the middle. In DNA, the CDR3 is TGCAGCGTCCCATCTGGGGCCAGCTTTAACTATGGCTACACCTTC. Translated, it gives CSVPSGASFNYGYTF.

This clonotype was seen repeatedly, ten times or more. DNA of the CDR3: TGTGCCAGCAGCAGAATTAGAGATGACACCGGGGAGCTGTTTTTT. Its translation: CASSRIRDDTGELFF. The gene calls are TRBV11-2 and TRBJ2-2; D is undetermined. The CDR3 is made up of 15 amino acids. V shed 5 bases and J shed 3 bases, with 13 bases lying between them. Germline V gene data show CDR1 as SGHAT and CDR2 as FQNNGV.

J is TRBJ2-1 and V is TRBV10-3; no definite D call. Between the trimmed V and J ends, which lost 10 bases and 10 bases, there was a span of 17 bases. Germline V gives CDR1 ENHRY, CDR2 SYGVKD. This CDR3 has 12 residues. Written as DNA, the CDR3 is TGTGCCACCTTAGATGGGGATTGGGAGCAGTTCTTC. Translating it yields CATLDGDWEQFF.

This clonotype was seen a handful of times. The chain combines TRBV7-9 with TRBJ2-1; 8 nucleotides align to TRBD2. Germline loops: CDR1 SEHNR, CDR2 FQNEAQ (reference sequence). This CDR3 has 17 residues. V lost 4 bases and J lost 9; bases outside the gene matches: 17. The CDR3 protein is CASSSTQPGLVRLEQFF. The CDR3 DNA sequence: TGTGCCAGCAGCTCCACGCAGCCGGGACTAGTGAGGCTTGAGCAGTTCTTC. Full variable domain (rest looked up from reference TRBV7-9 and TRBJ2-1): DTGVSQNPRHKITKRGQNVTFRCDPISEHNRLYWYRQTLGQGPEFLTYFQNEAQLEKSRLLSDRFSAERPKGSFSTLEIQRTEQGDSAMYLCASSSTQPGLVRLEQFFGPGTRLTVL.

The chain is built from TRBV27 and TRBJ1-4; D possibly corresponds to TRBD1 (5 bases). The length of the CDR3 is 17 residues. The germline V and J ends were trimmed by 4 bases and 8 bases, with 23 bases remaining between them. Germline loops: CDR1 MNHEY, CDR2 SMNVEV (reference sequence). CDR3 amino acids: CASSSSLQTAWGEKLFF. In nucleotides, the CDR3 is TGTGCCAGCAGTTCCTCCCTACAGACAGCCTGGGGGGAAAAACTGTTTTTT.

The chain links TRBV9 to TRBJ2-7, with 8 bases aligning to TRBD2. The J segment lost 0 bases and the V segment lost 2 bases, leaving 4 bases of the junction unmatched. CDR1 and CDR2 from the germline V gene are SGDLS and YYNGEE. The CDR3 totals 15 residues. CDR3 in amino acids: CASSVGREASYEQYF. The CDR3 DNA sequence: TGTGCCAGCAGCGTTGGGCGGGAGGCCTCCTACGAGCAGTACTTC.

V is TRBV20-1 and J is TRBJ1-4; D unresolved. Germline loops: CDR1 DFQATT, CDR2 SNEGSKA (reference sequence). This CDR3 has 14 amino acids. V lost 6 bases and J lost 2, with 13 bases in between. The CDR3 is CSARKVATNEKLFF. CDR3 nucleotide sequence: TGCAGTGCCCGGAAGGTGGCGACTAATGAAAAACTGTTTTTT.

V is TRBV6-5 and J is TRBJ1-1, with D unresolved. The CDR3 spans 15 residues. The V gene's germline CDR1 is MNHEY and CDR2 SVGAGI. Trimming took 2 bases from V and 1 from J, leaving 11 bases between them. The CDR3 bases are TGTGCCAGCAGTTACGGAGCTGGCTCGAACACTGAAGCTTTCTTT. Protein product: CASSYGAGSNTEAFF.

This clonotype was found a few times. The V and J genes are TRBV20-1 and TRBJ2-2; D gene uncertain. The V end was cut by 2 bases, the J end by 0 bases, with 10 bases between. The CDR3 contains 15 residues. Germline-derived CDR1 and CDR2 are DFQATT and SNEGSKA (reference sequence). CDR3 residues: CSARHTASNTGELFF. CDR3 nucleotide sequence: TGCAGTGCTAGACATACAGCGTCGAACACCGGGGAGCTGTTTTTT.

The rearrangement links TRBV19 to TRBJ2-3, with TRBD1 matching over 8 bases. The CDR3 is 13 amino acids. The J segment lost 5 bases and the V segment lost 5 bases, leaving 3 bases of the junction unmatched. Germline CDR1 LNHDA, CDR2 SQIVND (reference sequence). CDR3 nucleotides: TGTGCCAGTAGTGCAACAGGGGGAGATACGCAGTATTTT. Its translation: CASSATGGDTQYF.

This clonotype has ten or more counts. The chain couples TRBV7-2 to TRBJ2-6; D not certain. Germline V gene sequence: CDR1 SGHTA, CDR2 FQGNSA. The CDR3 length is 15 residues. Trimming took off 5 bases at V and 1 base at J, with 9 bases between the two ends. The CDR3 reads CASSKQRSGANVLTF. The CDR3, as DNA: TGTGCCAGCAGCAAACAGCGTTCTGGGGCCAACGTCCTGACTTTC.

In this sample, this clonotype turned up many times. The chain employs TRBV7-9 and TRBJ2-1, with D maybe TRBD2 (6 bases). The length of the CDR3 is 14 residues. The V end was cut by 5 bases, the J end by 6 bases, with 14 bases between. Germline lookup yields CDR1 SEHNR and CDR2 FQNEAQ (reference sequence). The CDR3 bases are TGTGCCAGCAGCCCCGCCCGGGGAGGCAATGAGCAGTTCTTC. This gives the protein CASSPARGGNEQFF.

This clonotype was counted at least ten times. The chain uses TRBV6-2 or TRBV6-3 and TRBJ2-3; D remains unclear. Germline V gene data show CDR1 as MNHEY and CDR2 as SVGEGT. This CDR3 contains 12 residues. Trimming took 0 bases from V and 7 from J, leaving 5 bases between them. CDR3 in amino acids: CASSYSRNTQYF. CDR3 bases: TGTGCCAGCAGTTACTCGAGAAATACGCAGTATTTT.